Listed here are 30 T cell receptor beta chains from one sample, sequenced in a study of graft-versus-host responses after intestinal transplantation. Data came from immunoSEQ multiplex PCR; TCRdb stores just in-frame clones and leaves some out. The table has approximately 70,000 clones, roughly 92% seen once. The starting material was bone marrow, obtained around 720 days after intestinal transplantation. All receptors come from a human patient who received an intestinal transplant, so some T cells may come from the graft donor.

The chain is built from TRBV9 and TRBJ2-3, with D maybe TRBD2 (6 bases). V was trimmed by 0 bases and J by 0 bases, leaving 14 bases between them. CDR3 length: 17 residues. Per germline, CDR1 SGDLS and CDR2 YYNGEE. CDR3 DNA: TGTGCCAGCAGCGTAGGAAGGGTGCGGGACAGCACAGATACGCAGTATTTT. Protein product: CASSVGRVRDSTDTQYF. The whole variable domain, filled in from reference TRBV9 and TRBJ2-3, reads DSGVTQTPKHLITATGQRVTLRCSPRSGDLSVYWYQQSLDQGLQFLIQYYNGEERAKGNILERFSAQQFPDLHSELNLSSLELGDSALYFCASSVGRVRDSTDTQYFGPGTRLTVL.

The CDR3 nucleotides read TGTGCCAGCAGCTTTGGGGCAGGATATGGCTACACCTTC. Its protein product is CASSFGAGYGYTF. V gene TRBV7-9 combines with J gene TRBJ1-2; TRBD1 might be the D (5 bases). Germline loops: CDR1 SEHNR, CDR2 FQNEAQ (reference sequence). Between the trimmed V and J ends, which lost 3 bases and 5 bases, there was a span of 10 bases. The CDR3 runs 13 residues.

The rearrangement joins TRBV6-5 to TRBJ1-2; tentative D call: TRBD1 (5 bases). Deletions cut 5 bases from V and 7 bases from J, with 17 bases between. Per germline, CDR1 MNHEY and CDR2 SVGAGI. This CDR3 comprises 14 residues. CDR3 nucleotides: TGTGCCAGCAGTCGGACAACCCCAACCGTTGGCTACACCTTC. It codes for CASSRTTPTVGYTF.

The CDR3 DNA sequence: TGTGCCAGCAGGACGACAGGGGGCATACAAGAGACCCAGTACTTC. It yields the protein CASRTTGGIQETQYF. The genes are TRBV28 and TRBJ2-5; 10 bases are shared with TRBD1. Germline-derived CDR1 and CDR2 are MDHEN and SYDVKM. There are 15 residues in the CDR3. J was trimmed by 2 bases and V by 6 bases; bases with no gene match: 6. Drawing the rest from reference TRBV28 and TRBJ2-5, the complete variable domain is DVKVTQSSRYLVKRTGEKVFLECVQDMDHENMFWYRQDPGLGLRLIYFSYDVKMKEKGDIPEGYSVSREKKERFSLILESASTNQTSMYLCASRTTGGIQETQYFGPGTRLLVL.

The chain uses TRBV7-3 and TRBJ2-1; D may be TRBD2 (5 bases). Germline V lookup: CDR1 SGHTA, CDR2 FQGTGA. Between the trimmed V and J ends, which lost 5 bases and 12 bases, there was a span of 23 bases. This CDR3 region has 15 residues. CDR3: CASSRDGPLGESQFF. The CDR3 region has the DNA TGTGCCAGCAGCCGTGACGGGCCGCTCGGGGAGTCGCAGTTCTTC.

This chain links TRBV29-1 with TRBJ2-3; D is unclear. The CDR3 consists of 15 residues. Germline V gives CDR1 SQVTM, CDR2 ANQGSEA. Between the trimmed V and J ends, which lost 6 bases and 0 bases, there was a span of 16 bases. CDR3 sequence (DNA): TGCAGCGTGACCAGCGCCCTAACTAGCACAGATACGCAGTATTTT. Translation gives CSVTSALTSTDTQYF.

This clone has just a few counts. The chain combines TRBV5-6 with TRBJ2-7, with a tentative D call TRBD1 (5 bases). Germline CDR1 reads SGHDT; CDR2 reads YYEEEE. Trimming shortened V by 1 base and J by 0 bases, and 5 bases separated the two germline ends. This CDR3 is built from 13 residues. The DNA of the CDR3 is TGTGCCAGCAGCTTGACAGGCTCCTACGAGCAGTACTTC. It codes for CASSLTGSYEQYF.

The chain joins TRBV10-3 to TRBJ1-2; TRBD1 aligns across 8 bases. This CDR3 has 13 residues. The trim removed 5 bases at V and 3 bases at J, leaving 2 bases unmatched. Germline loops: CDR1 ENHRY, CDR2 SYGVKD. The DNA for the CDR3 is TGTGCCATCAGTCTGGACAGGGACTATGGCTACACCTTC. This encodes CAISLDRDYGYTF.

This clone was counted only a few times. The chain is built from TRBV16 and TRBJ2-7, with D uncertain. Germline lookup yields CDR1 KGHSY and CDR2 FQNENV. CDR3 size: 12 residues. Trimming removed 5 bases at V and 4 bases at J, with 9 bases between. The CDR3 DNA sequence: TGTGCCAGCAGCTTTCAGAGTTACGAGCAGTACTTC. Its protein is CASSFQSYEQYF. Complete variable domain (other parts from reference TRBV16 and TRBJ2-7): GEEVAQTPKHLVRGEGQKAKLYCAPIKGHSYVFWYQQVLKNEFKFLISFQNENVFDETGMPKERFSAKCLPNSPCSLEIQATKLEDSAVYFCASSFQSYEQYFGPGTRLTVT.

The genes are TRBV9 and TRBJ2-5; no reliable D call. The CDR3 is made up of 12 amino acids. CDR1 is SGDLS and CDR2 is YYNGEE in the germline V gene. Trimming removed 2 bases at V and 4 bases at J, with 6 bases between. The CDR3 sequence is CASSVGRETQYF. CDR3 nucleotides: TGTGCCAGCAGCGTGGGTCGAGAGACCCAGTACTTC.

The chain uses TRBV4-1 and TRBJ1-2; 8 bases map to TRBD1. The V gene's germline CDR1 is MGHRA and CDR2 YSYEKL. The CDR3 consists of 16 residues. With 2 bases clipped from V and 8 bases from J, the junction kept 13 bases outside the gene matches. CDR3: CASSQYRTGNTEGYTF. The CDR3 nucleotides read TGCGCCAGCAGCCAATATAGGACAGGGAATACGGAGGGCTACACCTTC.

This clone was seen once. The V gene is TRBV11-1, the J gene TRBJ2-7; D might be TRBD1 or TRBD2, each matching 6 bases. In germline, CDR1 is SGHAT, CDR2 FQDESV (reference sequence). The V gene lost 1 base and the J gene lost 1 base, with 11 bases spanning the gap. CDR3 size: 15 residues. Written as DNA, the CDR3 is TGTGCCAGCAGCTTAGTCTTAGGGGGGTCCTACGAGCAGTACTTC. Encoded protein: CASSLVLGGSYEQYF.

The chain links TRBV5-1 to TRBJ2-2, with 7 bases aligning to TRBD1. CDR1 is SGHRS, CDR2 YFSETQ, per germline. The CDR3 spans 14 residues. Germline trimming cut 2 bases from V and 5 bases from J; bases unmatched to any gene: 3. CDR3 protein: CASSLPQGTGELFF. For the CDR3, the DNA is TGCGCCAGCAGCTTACCACAGGGGACCGGGGAGCTGTTTTTT.

The chain uses TRBV7-6 and TRBJ2-3, with 11 bases that match TRBD2. The CDR3 has 20 residues. The germline CDR1 and CDR2 sequences are SGHVS and FNYEAQ. The trim removed 4 bases at V and 4 bases at J, leaving 19 bases unmatched. For the CDR3, the DNA is TGTGCCAGCAGCTCCGCACTAGCGGGAGAGTGGCGGCCCGAGGCAGATACGCAGTATTTT. Protein sequence: CASSSALAGEWRPEADTQYF.

In DNA, the CDR3 is TGTGCCAGCAGTGGTTTTCCGGGACAGGGAGGCAATCAGCCCCAGCATTTT. Its translation: CASSGFPGQGGNQPQHF. This chain uses TRBV6-1 with TRBJ1-5; TRBD1 agrees at 9 bases. V shed 4 bases, J shed 2 bases, and the junction held 9 bases outside the gene matches. The CDR3 spans 17 residues. Germline V gives CDR1 MNHNS, CDR2 SASEGT.

The rearrangement links TRBV15 to TRBJ2-7, with 8 bases fitting TRBD1. Per the germline V gene, CDR1 is LNHNV and CDR2 is YYDKDF (reference sequence). After removal of 0 bases from V and 5 bases from J, the junction contained 6 bases not matched to a gene. The CDR3 spans 15 residues. CDR3 region: CATSREGQVGDEQYF. The CDR3 nucleotides read TGTGCCACCAGCAGAGAGGGACAGGTGGGCGACGAGCAGTACTTC.

This rearrangement joins TRBV28 to TRBJ1-2, with D perhaps matching TRBD1 (6 bases). Trimming removed 3 bases at V and 6 bases at J, with 17 bases between. CDR1 is MDHEN, CDR2 SYDVKM, per germline. The CDR3 has 15 amino acids. The CDR3 spells CASSFVTGTFDGYTF. As DNA, the CDR3 is TGTGCCAGCAGTTTCGTCACCGGGACATTTGATGGCTACACCTTC.

This clone came up once. The rearrangement joins TRBV9 to TRBJ2-1, with D uncertain. From germline, CDR1 is SGDLS and CDR2 YYNGEE. The CDR3 is 11 residues long. V lost 4 bases, J lost 8 bases, and 7 bases lay in between. CDR3 in amino acids: CASSSLHEQFF. The CDR3 DNA follows: TGTGCCAGCAGCTCTTTGCATGAGCAGTTCTTC.

This sequence joins TRBV19 and TRBJ1-1; D is uncertain. V lost 1 base to trimming and J lost 1 base, with 10 bases between them. This CDR3 is 15 amino acids long. The germline V gene has CDR1 LNHDA and CDR2 SQIVND (reference sequence). CDR3 region: CASSIADTENTEAFF. CDR3 in DNA: TGTGCCAGTAGTATAGCCGACACAGAGAACACTGAAGCTTTCTTT.

This clone was counted between two and nine times. The chain uses TRBV27 and TRBJ2-7; TRBD2 matches at 9 bases. Trimming took 6 bases from V and 3 from J; bases not matched to a gene: 6. Germline CDR1 MNHEY, CDR2 SMNVEV (reference sequence). This CDR3 has 14 residues. The CDR3 DNA reads as TGTGCCAGCAGCCAGAGCGGGAGGAGCTACGAGCAGTACTTC. Translation: CASSQSGRSYEQYF.

The chain recombines TRBV2 with TRBJ2-1, with TRBD1 identical over 9 bases. The length of the CDR3 is 14 residues. V lost 7 bases and J lost 6; bases outside the gene matches: 7. CDR1 and CDR2 (germline): SNHLY, FYNNEI. CDR3 sequence (DNA): TGTGCCAGCACCCTGGGACAGGGAGTCAATGAGCAGTTCTTC. It is translated as CASTLGQGVNEQFF.

The chain is built from TRBV7-6 and TRBJ2-3; 10 nucleotides line up with TRBD2. V was clipped by 1 base and J by 4 bases; unmatched bases: 5. Germline V CDR1 and CDR2: SGHVS, FNYEAQ. The CDR3 spans 16 residues. The CDR3 region is CASSLVSSGSPDTQYF. In DNA, the CDR3 is TGTGCCAGCAGCTTAGTTTCTAGCGGGAGCCCAGATACGCAGTATTTT.

DNA for the CDR3: TGTGCCAGCAGTTTATTTTCTAGCGGGAGAGATGAGCAGTTCTTC. This sequence encodes CASSLFSSGRDEQFF. The rearrangement uses TRBV27 and TRBJ2-1, with 10 bases matching TRBD2. Trimming removed 1 base from V and 8 bases from J; junction bases left unmatched: 5. The CDR3 totals 15 residues. Looked up from germline, CDR1 is MNHEY and CDR2 is SMNVEV (reference sequence).

This rearrangement joins TRBV5-4 to TRBJ1-6; D unresolved. The CDR3 is made up of 14 amino acids. Germline V gene data show CDR1 as SGHNT and CDR2 as YYREEE (reference sequence). The V and J ends lost 7 bases and 0 bases respectively, with 8 bases between them. CDR3 sequence (DNA): TGTGCCAGCGCTCAGAGCTCCTATAATTCACCCCTCCACTTT. Translated: CASAQSSYNSPLHF.

The chain couples TRBV5-1 to TRBJ2-1; D is unclear. The CDR3 runs 15 residues. Looked up from germline, CDR1 is SGHRS and CDR2 is YFSETQ. The V end lost 3 bases, the J end lost 0 bases, and 10 bases lay between the germline ends. The CDR3 bases are TGCGCCAGCAGCTACAATGGAGACTCCTACAATGAGCAGTTCTTC. Its translation: CASSYNGDSYNEQFF.

The chain couples TRBV6-6 to TRBJ2-7; the D gene is possibly TRBD2 (5 bases). Deletions cut 0 bases from V and 0 bases from J, with 6 bases between. Germline CDR1 reads MNHNY; CDR2 reads SVGAGI (reference sequence). CDR3 size: 14 residues. CDR3 sequence (DNA): TGTGCCAGCAGTTACTCAGGGAGCTCCTACGAGCAGTACTTC. This translates into CASSYSGSSYEQYF.

The V and J genes are TRBV5-6 and TRBJ2-6; 8 bases match TRBD1. CDR1 and CDR2 (germline): SGHDT, YYEEEE. The V segment lost 2 bases and the J segment 0 bases; nucleotides outside the gene matches: 1. The CDR3 covers 16 residues. CDR3 DNA: TGTGCCAGCAGCTTACAGGGGGGCTCTGGGGCCAACGTCCTGACTTTC. Protein product: CASSLQGGSGANVLTF.

V is TRBV10-3 and J is TRBJ1-1; no reliable D call. V dropped 0 bases and J dropped 2 bases, with 10 bases sitting between them. Per germline, CDR1 ENHRY and CDR2 SYGVKD. The CDR3 has 15 amino acids. The CDR3 loop is CAISESLRVNTEAFF. Here the CDR3 DNA reads TGTGCCATCAGTGAGTCGTTGAGGGTAAACACTGAAGCTTTCTTT.

The rearrangement uses TRBV13 and TRBJ2-7; 9 nucleotides line up with TRBD2. The CDR3 runs 16 residues. Germline CDR1 is PRHDT and CDR2 is FYEKMQ (reference sequence). V lost 5 bases, J lost 1 base, and 9 bases stayed unmatched. CDR3: CASSRRGSGRSYEQYF. In DNA form, the CDR3 reads TGTGCCAGCAGCCGCAGAGGAAGCGGGAGGTCCTACGAGCAGTACTTC.

This clone appeared once. CDR3 region: CSVGAGGYNEQFF. The CDR3 DNA reads TGCAGCGTTGGGGCGGGGGGCTACAATGAGCAGTTCTTC. V gene TRBV29-1 combines with J gene TRBJ2-1; 8 bases map to TRBD2. This CDR3 spans 13 amino acids. In germline, CDR1 is SQVTM, CDR2 ANQGSEA. V was pared by 4 bases and J by 3 bases, with 2 bases of the junction left unmatched.